This is a list of T cell receptor beta chains from one sample in a study of control samples from healthy donors and cancer patients. The table came from immunoSEQ multiplex PCR; TCRdb's copy has only in-frame clones and leaves some out. The sample contains about 59,000 clones, 92% of which appear only once. The sample consisted of PBMCs. These TCRs come from a man between 35 and 55 years old with colorectal cancer. Both conserved end residues are part of each CDR3. The D gene is left open where the match is weak. Not every row has a clone size; where given, it reads once, few, many or a size class.

J,D,V,size,DNA,CDR3
TRBJ2-3,TRBD2,TRBV11-2,.,TGTGCCAGCAGCCAACGGGGGGGAGATACGCAGTATTTT,CASSQRGGDTQYF
TRBJ1-4,.,TRBV27,.,TGTGCCAGCAGCCTCGGGGTCGGGACAACTAATGAAAAACTGTTTTTT,CASSLGVGTTNEKLFF
TRBJ1-1,.,TRBV6-5,.,TGTGCCAGCATCACCGGGGATATGAACACTGAAGCTTTCTTT,CASITGDMNTEAFF
TRBJ2-7,.,TRBV11-2,.,TGTGCCAGCAGCTTAGAAGGGTTGTCCTACGAGCAGTACTTC,CASSLEGLSYEQYF
TRBJ2-7,.,TRBV5-1,once,TGCGCCAGCAGCCCAGATAGCCCCCCGGGGCACGAGCAGTACTTC,CASSPDSPPGHEQYF
TRBJ1-3,.,TRBV7-3,.,TGTGCCAGCAGCCTTCCGGGTAGCTCTGGAAACACCATATATTTT,CASSLPGSSGNTIYF
TRBJ2-1,.,TRBV7-9,.,TGTGCCAGCAGCCCTGGGGGGAGCTCCTACAATGAGCAGTTCTTC,CASSPGGSSYNEQFF
TRBJ1-5,.,TRBV24-1,.,TGTGCCACCAGTGACCAACAGGCGGCTCAGCCCCAGCATTTT,CATSDQQAAQPQHF
TRBJ2-3,TRBD2,TRBV14,once,TGTGCCAGCAGCCAGAGCGGGGGCCGCACAGATACGCAGTATTTT,CASSQSGGRTDTQYF
TRBJ2-3,TRBD2,TRBV7-9,once,TGTGCCAGCAGCTTAGGTGAGAGGACTAGCTCTACAGATACGCAGTATTTT,CASSLGERTSSTDTQYF
TRBJ1-2,.,TRBV5-1,.,TGCGCCAGCAGCTTGGACGGACAGACAATCGGCGGCTACACCTTC,CASSLDGQTIGGYTF
TRBJ2-3,.,TRBV29-1,.,TGCAGCGTTGAAGATAGGACGGGCGGCACAGATACGCAGTATTTT,CSVEDRTGGTDTQYF
TRBJ1-1,.,TRBV10-2,once,TGCGCCAGCAGGGGGGACTCAACAAACGAAGCTTTCTTT,CASRGDSTNEAFF
TRBJ2-2,TRBD1,TRBV6-2/TRBV6-3,.,TGTGCCAGCAGCGACAGGGGGCGCAGGACCGGGGAGCTGTTTTTT,CASSDRGRRTGELFF
TRBJ1-1,.,TRBV20-1,.,TGCAGTGCTAGTAGCCAGGGCACTGAAGCTTTCTTT,CSASSQGTEAFF
TRBJ2-7,TRBD1,TRBV19,few,TGTGCCAGTAGTAGGGACAGGGGCTACGAGCAGTACTTC,CASSRDRGYEQYF
TRBJ1-4,.,TRBV19,.,TGTGCCAGTAGTATGGACGGTGGGAAACTGTTTTTT,CASSMDGGKLFF
TRBJ2-2,.,TRBV27,once,TGTGCCAGCAGTTCAGCGAACACCGGGGAGCTGTTTTTT,CASSSANTGELFF
TRBJ2-1,TRBD1,TRBV7-9,.,TGTGCCAGCAGCTTAGAGCTGGGGACAGGGTCCGATGAGCAGTTCTTC,CASSLELGTGSDEQFF
TRBJ2-1,.,TRBV7-8,.,TGTGCCAGCAGCTTAACAGGGTCAGGGAATGAGCAGTTCTTC,CASSLTGSGNEQFF
TRBJ2-6,.,TRBV7-2,.,TGTGCCAGGGCTGGGGCCAACGTCCTGACTTTC,CARAGANVLTF
TRBJ1-4,.,TRBV7-2,.,TGTGCCAGCAGTTCCGGGGCGAATGAAAAACTGTTTTTT,CASSSGANEKLFF
TRBJ2-2,.,TRBV5-1,.,TGCGCCAGCAGCTTGGGTAGGGGGAAGAACACCGGGGAGCTGTTTTTT,CASSLGRGKNTGELFF
TRBJ2-1,TRBD2,TRBV5-1,.,TGCGCCAGCAGCGGCGGGGGGCCAAATGAGCAGTTCTTC,CASSGGGPNEQFF
TRBJ1-4,TRBD1,TRBV4-1,.,TGCGCCAGCAGCCAACCAACTACAGGGGGCAAGGAAAAACTGTTTTTT,CASSQPTTGGKEKLFF
TRBJ2-7,TRBD1,TRBV6-6,.,TGTGCCAGCAGTTACTCGACAGGGGGGTATGACGAGCAGTACTTC,CASSYSTGGYDEQYF
TRBJ1-6,.,TRBV5-4,.,TGTGCCAGCAGCTTGGAGGCGAACTATAATTCACCCCTCCACTTT,CASSLEANYNSPLHF
TRBJ2-3,TRBD2,TRBV11-1,.,TGTGCCAGCAGCAATCCAGCACTAGCGGGGGGCAGTATTTTT,CASSNPALAGGSIF
TRBJ2-1,TRBD1,TRBV5-1,.,TGCGCCAGCAGCTTACCCGGGACAGGGCACAATGAGCAGTTCTTC,CASSLPGTGHNEQFF
TRBJ2-5,TRBD1,TRBV7-2,.,TGTGCCAGCAGCTTAGTTGGGACAGGGGGCGGGGGGACCCAGTACTTC,CASSLVGTGGGGTQYF
TRBJ1-1,TRBD1,TRBV19,.,TGTGCCACTAAGGGGGCAATGAACACTGAAGCTTTCTTT,CATKGAMNTEAFF
TRBJ2-7,TRBD1,TRBV15,.,TGTGCCACCAGCAGAGATCGACAGGGGGCGGGTGAGCAGTACTTC,CATSRDRQGAGEQYF
TRBJ1-1,.,TRBV11-3,once,TGTGCCAGCAGCCCCACGTGGACAGTAAGGAACACTGAAGCTTTCTTT,CASSPTWTVRNTEAFF
TRBJ2-7,.,TRBV11-2,.,TGTGCCAGCAGCTTAGAAGGGACGGACTCCTACGAGCAGTACTTC,CASSLEGTDSYEQYF
TRBJ1-5,.,TRBV18,once,TGTGCCAGCTCACCTGAGAGCAATCAGCCCCAGCATTTT,CASSPESNQPQHF
TRBJ2-7,.,TRBV16,.,TGTGCCAGCAGCCAATTGGCGACGGACGAGCAGTACTTC,CASSQLATDEQYF
TRBJ2-3,.,TRBV5-4,.,TGTGCCAGCAGTTCTCCCTTCGGCGGGATAGGGGATACGCAGTATTTT,CASSSPFGGIGDTQYF
TRBJ2-4,.,TRBV7-2,.,TGTGCCAGCAGCTTAGTTGGCCAGGGGCTGGTCAAAAACATTCAGTACTTC,CASSLVGQGLVKNIQYF
TRBJ1-4,.,TRBV7-9,.,TGTGCCAGCAGCTTAAGGCGTCGGGACCCGAATGAAAAACTGTTTTTT,CASSLRRRDPNEKLFF
TRBJ2-7,TRBD2,TRBV7-9,.,TGTGCCGGGCAGGCGGGGGAGTCCTACGAGCAGTACTTC,CAGQAGESYEQYF